This T cell receptor (beta chain) came from a study of human T cells and chemical hapten exposure. Study context: Minor pooled library volume differences mainly drove per-sample TCR yield variation. Overall study findings and caveats: No alteration of TCRs above 1 in 1000 frequency was seen with DPC sensitization.

Individual cDNA molecules (in the library) carried attached unique molecular identifiers. Per the study methods: Sample TCR counts, which ranged from about 20,000 to 690,600, had a median of 95,638. One entry per CDR3 protein results from TCRdb running MiXCR on the RACE reads. TCRdb, not the original authors, processed these V and J calls. The sample includes 100,000 to 150,000 distinct CDR3 sequences, around 8.3% of them seen just once. The length of the CDR3 is 15 residues. Germline V gene data show CDR1 as MNHNY and CDR2 as SVGAGI (reference sequence). The V segment lost 8 bases and the J segment 6 bases; nucleotides outside the gene matches: 11. This clonotype was observed many times. What it binds is not known. Time point indicated: healthy volunteer bleed at 2 weeks. Total RNA was isolated from whole blood that had not been fractionated.

Sequencing was done on a sample of whole blood. The chain carries TRBV6-6 and TRBJ2-3; TRBD2 matches at 10 bases. This TCR was sampled from a male donor in good health. Some clones in this sample may be carry-over from other donors' samples. The CDR3: CASRQGGLALDTQYF. In nucleotides, the CDR3 is TGTGCCAGCCGCCAGGGGGGACTAGCGTTGGATACGCAGTATTTT.